This T cell receptor (beta chain) stems from a study of CD8+ T cells in alopecia areata. Treatment meaning: oral pan-JAK inhibitor, 5-10 mg twice daily. RNA, once extracted, was reverse transcribed into cDNA for use as the sequencing template. Repertoires were generated with immunoSEQ multiplex PCR, while TCRdb's copy carries only in-frame clones and drops some. The data contain under 250,000 clones, over 60% of them singletons. V gave up 11 bases and J gave up 1 base; unmatched junction bases: 13. In germline, CDR1 is MDHEN, CDR2 SYDVKM. This CDR3 is built from 15 residues. In its sample, this clone was seen a few times.

The sequenced sample was CD4+ T cells sorted from blood, obtained between weeks 43 and 45, from a patient treated with tofacitinib. The chain links TRBV28 to TRBJ2-7; 8 nucleotides line up with TRBD2. The TCR originated in a human donor with alopecia areata. The CDR3 reads CAVTPGGAGSYEQYF. The CDR3 bases are TGTGCCGTAACCCCCGGGGGGGCCGGGTCCTACGAGCAGTACTTC.